This TCR beta chain derives from a study of cytomegalovirus exposure and HLA in healthy donors. This CDR3 has 13 amino acids. With 4 bases clipped from V and 6 bases from J, the junction kept 1 base outside the gene matches. Germline V lookup: CDR1 SGHRS, CDR2 YFSETQ. PCR amplification relied on 60 Vbeta primers (plus 13 Jbeta primers). Repertoires were generated with immunoSEQ multiplex PCR, while TCRdb's copy carries only in-frame clones and drops some. The repertoire consists of 180,000 or so clones, with roughly 74% occurring once and the leading ten covering about 7.7%. This chain joins TRBV5-1 and TRBJ2-1; 10 bases line up with TRBD2. Sequenced input: PBMCs. This receptor was identified in a woman in her forties in good health and CMV-seropositive. In DNA, the CDR3 is TGCGCCAGCAGCCGACTAGCGGGCAATGAGCAGTTCTTC. Translating gives CASSRLAGNEQFF.